A single sample gave rise to the 24 T cell receptor beta chains below, sequenced in a study of cytomegalovirus exposure and HLA in healthy donors. PCR used 60 Vbeta primers and 13 Jbeta primers. TCRdb's copy holds only in-frame clones and misses some; the assay was immunoSEQ multiplex PCR. The table shows around 280,000 clones, with roughly 90% occurring only once. Specimen: PBMCs. The receptors originated from a woman between 18 and 29 years old in good health and CMV-seronegative.

The gene calls are TRBV30 and TRBJ2-7, with a possible D match to TRBD1 (6 bases). There are 13 residues in the CDR3. V lost 8 bases and J lost 0, with 14 bases in between. Germline V lookup: CDR1 GTSNPN, CDR2 SVGIG (reference sequence). The DNA for the CDR3 is TGTGCCAGCACCAGGGGCAGCTCCTACGAGCAGTACTTC. Its protein is CASTRGSSYEQYF.

With respect to this clone: Other DNA sequences in the sample encode the same CDR3. CDR3 in amino acids: CASSPGTGGNQPQHF. Written as DNA, the CDR3 is TGTGCCAGCAGTCCCGGGACAGGGGGCAATCAGCCCCAGCATTTT. V usage is TRBV27 and J usage is TRBJ1-5; 10 bases fit TRBD1. CDR3 length: 15 residues. CDR1 MNHEY and CDR2 SMNVEV come from the germline V gene (reference sequence). Germline trimming cut 5 bases from V and 2 bases from J; bases unmatched to any gene: 3.

The rearrangement links TRBV15 to TRBJ1-2; the D gene is possibly TRBD1 (5 bases). The CDR3 contains 14 residues. Trimming removed 3 bases from V and 6 bases from J, with 14 bases in between. CDR1 is LNHNV and CDR2 is YYDKDF in the germline V gene (reference sequence). CDR3 in DNA: TGTGCCACCAGCAGTCCCGGGACTCTCGATGGCTACACCTTC. The encoded protein is CATSSPGTLDGYTF.

The chain combines TRBV9 with TRBJ2-5, with 11 bases fitting TRBD2. This CDR3 has 17 residues. Germline values: CDR1 SGDLS, CDR2 YYNGEE. Trimming took 0 bases from V and 0 from J; bases not matched to a gene: 4. This CDR3 reads CASSVASGGTYQETQYF. The CDR3 nucleotides read TGTGCCAGCAGCGTAGCTAGCGGGGGGACGTACCAAGAGACCCAGTACTTC.

This rearrangement joins TRBV29-1 to TRBJ2-5; D perhaps matches TRBD1 (6 bases). Judging by the DNA end, TRBJ2-7 fits better; the J call may be wrong. The CDR3 length is 15 residues. CDR1 and CDR2 from the germline V gene are SQVTM and ANQGSEA. Written as DNA, the CDR3 is TGCAGCGTTGAAGAGGCCTCAGGGGAAACCTACGAGCAGTACTTC. Residues: CSVEEASGETYEQYF.

V usage is TRBV6-5 and J usage is TRBJ1-2; no definite D call. CDR3 size: 14 residues. Germline V gene lookup returns CDR1 MNHEY and CDR2 SVGAGI. Deletions cut 0 bases from V and 4 bases from J, with 9 bases between. The chain's CDR3 is CASSYSPDRYGYTF. The DNA of the CDR3 is TGTGCCAGCAGTTACTCCCCAGATCGCTATGGCTACACCTTC.

The chain has TRBV14 and TRBJ2-7, with a possible D match to TRBD1 (5 bases). Germline-derived CDR1 and CDR2 are SGHDN and FVKESK. The CDR3 has 14 amino acids. The V end lost 4 bases, the J end lost 5 bases, and 15 bases lay between the germline ends. CDR3 sequence: CASSRAGLWDEQYF. CDR3 in DNA: TGTGCCAGCAGCCGGGCAGGGTTATGGGACGAGCAGTACTTC.

V gene TRBV30 combines with J gene TRBJ2-1; 7 positions agree with TRBD2. Per germline, CDR1 GTSNPN and CDR2 SVGIG (reference sequence). This CDR3 contains 15 residues. With 0 bases clipped from V and 2 bases from J, the junction kept 4 bases outside the gene matches. CDR3 in DNA: TGTGCCTGGAGTGTAACACGGGGGGCCTACAATGAGCAGTTCTTC. Amino acids: CAWSVTRGAYNEQFF.

The J gene is TRBJ2-5, the V gene TRBV5-4; tentative D call: TRBD1 (8 bases). The CDR3 spans 15 residues. Trimming shortened V by 1 base and J by 4 bases, and 14 bases separated the two germline ends. Germline CDR1 reads SGHNT; CDR2 reads YYREEE (reference sequence). CDR3 DNA sequence: TGTGCCAGCAGCTTGAACACAGGGGGGGGAGAGACCCAGTACTTC. It yields the protein CASSLNTGGGETQYF.

The chain recombines TRBV28 with TRBJ1-2; no clear D gene. Germline-derived CDR1 and CDR2 are MDHEN and SYDVKM. This CDR3 is built from 12 residues. V was pared by 11 bases and J by 8 bases, with 18 bases between. CDR3 protein: CAEQSGLSGYTF. DNA of the CDR3: TGTGCCGAGCAATCGGGATTGAGCGGCTACACCTTC.

This rearrangement joins TRBV11-2 to TRBJ1-5; D is ambiguous. The CDR3 has 12 amino acids. The V end was cut by 0 bases, the J end by 7 bases, with 4 bases between. Germline CDR1 SGHAT, CDR2 FQNNGV. CDR3 protein: CASSLDQQPQHF. The CDR3 DNA sequence: TGTGCCAGCAGCTTAGATCAGCAGCCCCAGCATTTT.

The chain employs TRBV28 and TRBJ1-3; 11 nucleotides match TRBD1. Unmatched junction bases numbered 7, after V lost 2 bases and J lost 4 bases. The length of the CDR3 is 17 residues. Germline CDR1 is MDHEN and CDR2 is SYDVKM. The CDR3 DNA sequence: TGTGCCAGCAGTTTACTCGGACAGGGGGCGCGAGGAAACACCATATATTTT. Protein product: CASSLLGQGARGNTIYF.

This clone showed up just once. The chain is built from TRBV29-1 and TRBJ2-3; 10 bases fit TRBD1. The CDR3 loop spans 15 amino acids. The V and J ends lost 5 bases and 4 bases, in that order; junction bases with no gene match: 9. Germline values: CDR1 SQVTM, CDR2 ANQGSEA. CDR3 sequence (DNA): TGCAGCGTTCCGGGACGACAGGGGGCTTCAGATACGCAGTATTTT. It yields the protein CSVPGRQGASDTQYF.

Only one count was recorded for this clone. The chain carries TRBV10-1 and TRBJ2-1; a possible D gene is TRBD2 (6 bases). Germline-derived CDR1 and CDR2 are WNHNN and SYGVQD (reference sequence). The V end lost 0 bases, the J end lost 6 bases, and 24 bases lay between the germline ends. This CDR3 is built from 19 residues. The CDR3 bases are TGCGCCAGCAGTGAGTCGCAATACGCGGGACTCCTCCTCGGCAATGAGCAGTTCTTC. This codes for CASSESQYAGLLLGNEQFF.

The chain is built from TRBV28 and TRBJ1-2; D is unresolved. From germline, CDR1 is MDHEN and CDR2 SYDVKM. This CDR3 comprises 13 residues. V lost 5 bases and J lost 2, with 9 bases in between. CDR3 DNA sequence: TGTGCCAGCAGTCCACAAGTCAACTATGGCTACACCTTC. Its translation is CASSPQVNYGYTF.

The genes are TRBV2 and TRBJ2-1; 12 bases match TRBD2. CDR1 and CDR2 (germline): SNHLY, FYNNEI. Unmatched junction bases numbered 9, after V lost 5 bases and J lost 7 bases. The CDR3 extends over 16 amino acids. The CDR3 coding sequence is TGTGCCAGCAGTCGTCTGACTAGCGGGGGATTGAATGAGCAGTTCTTC. Its protein is CASSRLTSGGLNEQFF.

With respect to this clone: The junction does not match germline at one end; this may be a read error. The rearrangement uses TRBV7-9 and TRBJ2-5; no definite D call. The germline V gene has CDR1 SEHNR and CDR2 FQNEAQ (reference sequence). This CDR3 region has 11 residues. The CDR3 reads CSSSNQETQYF. CDR3 in DNA: TGTTCCAGCAGTAACCAAGAGACCCAGTACTTC.

This clone was recorded only once. The genes are TRBV2 and TRBJ1-5, with a weak D call TRBD1 (6 bases). This CDR3 comprises 14 residues. The V end was cut by 2 bases, the J end by 8 bases, with 13 bases between. From germline, CDR1 is SNHLY and CDR2 FYNNEI. In DNA form, the CDR3 reads TGTGCCAGCAGTGAACCCACAGGGATTAAGCCCCAGCATTTT. Translating it yields CASSEPTGIKPQHF.

The V and J genes are TRBV14 and TRBJ1-2; 7 bases fit TRBD1. This CDR3 spans 14 amino acids. V was clipped by 4 bases and J by 6 bases; unmatched bases: 8. From germline, CDR1 is SGHDN and CDR2 FVKESK. CDR3 residues: CASSLTGESDGYTF. The CDR3 DNA reads TGTGCCAGCAGCCTCACAGGGGAATCGGATGGCTACACCTTC.

The rearrangement joins TRBV7-9 to TRBJ2-7, with 12 bases fitting TRBD2. Trimming removed 4 bases from V and 1 base from J; junction bases left unmatched: 8. CDR3 size: 17 residues. CDR1 SEHNR and CDR2 FQNEAQ come from the germline V gene (reference sequence). CDR3 residues: CASSSSTSGGISYEQYF. The CDR3 region has the DNA TGTGCCAGCAGCTCCTCCACTAGCGGGGGGATATCCTACGAGCAGTACTTC. The full variable domain, rest sourced from reference TRBV7-9 and TRBJ2-7, is DTGVSQNPRHKITKRGQNVTFRCDPISEHNRLYWYRQTLGQGPEFLTYFQNEAQLEKSRLLSDRFSAERPKGSFSTLEIQRTEQGDSAMYLCASSSSTSGGISYEQYFGPGTRLTVT.

This chain joins TRBV27 and TRBJ1-6; the D is unclear. V was shortened by 2 bases and J by 10 bases, with 15 bases between the two germline ends. The length of the CDR3 is 15 residues. Germline V gene sequence: CDR1 MNHEY, CDR2 SMNVEV (reference sequence). CDR3 loop: CASSLQREGNSPLHF. CDR3 bases: TGTGCCAGCAGTTTACAGAGAGAGGGTAACTCACCCCTCCACTTT.

The V and J genes are TRBV2 and TRBJ1-4; 9 positions agree with TRBD1. Germline V gives CDR1 SNHLY, CDR2 FYNNEI. This CDR3 comprises 15 residues. Unmatched junction bases numbered 11, after V lost 8 bases and J lost 7 bases. DNA for the CDR3: TGTGCCAGCCGGGACAGGGAGGTGCCGGGTGAAAAACTGTTTTTT. This encodes CASRDREVPGEKLFF.

The chain has TRBV27 and TRBJ2-2, with 10 positions matching TRBD1. Germline-derived CDR1 and CDR2 are MNHEY and SMNVEV (reference sequence). V was clipped by 7 bases and J by 6 bases; unmatched bases: 8. The CDR3 totals 15 residues. The CDR3 sequence: CASNRQGAGAGELFF. CDR3 bases: TGTGCCAGCAACCGACAGGGGGCGGGGGCCGGGGAGCTGTTTTTT.

As regards this clone: An end of the junction differs from the germline gene, which may be a read error. This CDR3 is also generated by other DNA sequences in the sample. The rearrangement uses TRBV6-5 and TRBJ1-1, with 7 nucleotides matching TRBD1. The CDR3 sequence is 16 residues long. Per the germline V gene, CDR1 is MNHEY and CDR2 is SVGAGI. In nucleotides, the CDR3 is TGTGCCAGCAGTTACTCCCTCGGGACAGAGGGCACTGAAGCCTTCTTT. Translation: CASSYSLGTEGTEAFF.